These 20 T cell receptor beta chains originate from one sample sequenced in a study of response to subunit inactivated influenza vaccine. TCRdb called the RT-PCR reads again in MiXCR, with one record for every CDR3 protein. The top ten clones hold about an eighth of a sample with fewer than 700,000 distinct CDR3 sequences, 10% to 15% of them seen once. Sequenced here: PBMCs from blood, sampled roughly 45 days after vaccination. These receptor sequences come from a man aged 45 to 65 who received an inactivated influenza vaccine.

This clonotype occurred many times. Written as DNA, the CDR3 is TGTGCCAGCAGTCGCGGACTAGCGGGGACGACCCAGTACTTC. Protein product: CASSRGLAGTTQYF. J is TRBJ2-5 and V is TRBV6-2 or TRBV6-3, with 12 bases that match TRBD2. Germline-derived CDR1 and CDR2 are MNHEY and SVGEGT. V dropped 5 bases and J dropped 7; count of bases not matched to a gene: 5. The CDR3 runs to 14 residues.

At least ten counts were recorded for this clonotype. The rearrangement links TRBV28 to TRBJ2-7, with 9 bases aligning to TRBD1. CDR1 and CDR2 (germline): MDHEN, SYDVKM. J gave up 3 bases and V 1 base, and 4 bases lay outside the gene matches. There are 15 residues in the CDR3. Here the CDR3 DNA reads TGTGCCAGCAGTTTATCTTCGGGACAGGGCTACGAGCAGTACTTC. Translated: CASSLSSGQGYEQYF.

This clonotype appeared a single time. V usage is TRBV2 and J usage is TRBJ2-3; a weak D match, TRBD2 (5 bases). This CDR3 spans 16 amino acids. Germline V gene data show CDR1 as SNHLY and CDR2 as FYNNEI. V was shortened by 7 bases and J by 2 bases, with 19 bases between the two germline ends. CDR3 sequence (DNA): TGTGCCAGCACCCCCGGACTCTCCGGCCCCACAGATACGCAGTATTTT. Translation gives CASTPGLSGPTDTQYF. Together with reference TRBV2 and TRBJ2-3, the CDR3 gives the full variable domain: EPEVTQTPSHQVTQMGQEVILRCVPISNHLYFYWYRQILGQKVEFLVSFYNNEISEKSEIFDDQFSVERPDGSNFTLKIRSTKLEDSAMYFCASTPGLSGPTDTQYFGPGTRLTVL.

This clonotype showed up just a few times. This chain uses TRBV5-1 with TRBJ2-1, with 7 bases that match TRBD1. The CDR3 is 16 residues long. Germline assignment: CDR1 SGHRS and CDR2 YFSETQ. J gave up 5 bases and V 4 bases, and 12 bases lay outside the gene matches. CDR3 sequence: CASSPQAGTVNNEQFF. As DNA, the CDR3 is TGCGCCAGCAGCCCTCAGGCCGGGACAGTCAACAATGAGCAGTTCTTC.

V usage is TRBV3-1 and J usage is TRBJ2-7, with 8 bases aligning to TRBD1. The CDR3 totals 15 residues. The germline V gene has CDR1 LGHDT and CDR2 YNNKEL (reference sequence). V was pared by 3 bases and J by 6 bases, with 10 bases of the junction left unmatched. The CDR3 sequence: CASSHSARGHGEQYF. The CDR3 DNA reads TGTGCCAGCAGCCATTCCGCCAGGGGGCACGGCGAGCAGTACTTC.

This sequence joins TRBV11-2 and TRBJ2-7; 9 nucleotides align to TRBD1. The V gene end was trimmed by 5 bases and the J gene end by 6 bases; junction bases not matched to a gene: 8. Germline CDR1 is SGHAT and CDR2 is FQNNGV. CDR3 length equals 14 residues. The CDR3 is CASSLGTGLVEQYF. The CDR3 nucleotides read TGTGCCAGCAGCCTCGGGACAGGGCTAGTCGAGCAGTACTTC.

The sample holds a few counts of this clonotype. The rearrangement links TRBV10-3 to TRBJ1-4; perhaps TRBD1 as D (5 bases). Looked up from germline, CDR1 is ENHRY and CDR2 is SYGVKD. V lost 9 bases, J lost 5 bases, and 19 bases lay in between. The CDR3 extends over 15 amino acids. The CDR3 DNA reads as TGTGCCATATCCTCCGGGACGCAGGAGAATGAAAAACTGTTTTTT. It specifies CAISSGTQENEKLFF.

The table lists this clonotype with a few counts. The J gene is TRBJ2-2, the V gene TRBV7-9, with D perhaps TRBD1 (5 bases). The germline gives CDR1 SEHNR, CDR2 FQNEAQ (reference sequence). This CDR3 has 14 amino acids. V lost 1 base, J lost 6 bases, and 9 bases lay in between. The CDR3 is CASSLEQVSGELFF. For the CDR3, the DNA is TGTGCCAGCAGCTTAGAACAGGTTTCCGGGGAGCTGTTTTTT.

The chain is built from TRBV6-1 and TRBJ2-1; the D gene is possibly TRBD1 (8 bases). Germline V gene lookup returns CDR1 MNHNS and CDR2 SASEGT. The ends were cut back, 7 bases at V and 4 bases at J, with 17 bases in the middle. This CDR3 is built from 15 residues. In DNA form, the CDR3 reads TGTGCCAGCAAACCAGGGGGCGGGGGTTACAATGAGCAGTTCTTC. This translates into CASKPGGGGYNEQFF.

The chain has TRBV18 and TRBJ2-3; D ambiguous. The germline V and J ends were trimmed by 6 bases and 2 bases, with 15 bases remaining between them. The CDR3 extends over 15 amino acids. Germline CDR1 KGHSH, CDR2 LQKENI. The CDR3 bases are TGTGCCAGCTCCCGACGAGCAGGAGACACAGATACGCAGTATTTT. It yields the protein CASSRRAGDTDTQYF.

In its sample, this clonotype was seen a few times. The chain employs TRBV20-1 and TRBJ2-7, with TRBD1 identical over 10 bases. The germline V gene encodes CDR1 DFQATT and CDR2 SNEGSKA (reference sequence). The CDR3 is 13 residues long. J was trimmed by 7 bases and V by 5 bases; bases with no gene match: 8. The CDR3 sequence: CSALLDRGYEQYF. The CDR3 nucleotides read TGCAGTGCTCTACTGGACAGGGGGTATGAGCAGTACTTC.

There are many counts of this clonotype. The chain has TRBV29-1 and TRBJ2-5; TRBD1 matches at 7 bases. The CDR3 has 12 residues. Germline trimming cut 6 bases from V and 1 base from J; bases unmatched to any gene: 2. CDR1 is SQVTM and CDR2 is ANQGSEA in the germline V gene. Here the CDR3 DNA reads TGCAGCGTCCGACAGGGCCAAGAGACCCAGTACTTC. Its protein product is CSVRQGQETQYF.

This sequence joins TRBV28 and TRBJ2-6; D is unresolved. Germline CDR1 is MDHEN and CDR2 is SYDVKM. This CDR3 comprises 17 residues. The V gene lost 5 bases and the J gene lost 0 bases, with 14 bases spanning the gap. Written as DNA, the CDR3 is TGTGCCAGCAGTGCCCGGCTGGGCCTCTCTGGGGCCAACGTCCTGACTTTC. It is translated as CASSARLGLSGANVLTF.

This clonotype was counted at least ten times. This CDR3 is CSATGGYTEAFF. In DNA, the CDR3 is TGCAGCGCCACAGGGGGCTACACTGAAGCTTTCTTT. This chain uses TRBV29-1 with TRBJ1-1; TRBD1 matches at 9 bases. This CDR3 spans 12 amino acids. Germline trimming cut 7 bases from V and 3 bases from J; bases unmatched to any gene: 3. Germline V CDR1 and CDR2: SQVTM, ANQGSEA.

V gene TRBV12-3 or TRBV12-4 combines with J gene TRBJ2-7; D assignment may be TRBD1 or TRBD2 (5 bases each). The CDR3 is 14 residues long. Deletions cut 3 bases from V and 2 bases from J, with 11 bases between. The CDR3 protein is CASSLGETTYEQYF. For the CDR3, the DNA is TGTGCCAGCAGTTTGGGGGAAACTACCTACGAGCAGTACTTC.

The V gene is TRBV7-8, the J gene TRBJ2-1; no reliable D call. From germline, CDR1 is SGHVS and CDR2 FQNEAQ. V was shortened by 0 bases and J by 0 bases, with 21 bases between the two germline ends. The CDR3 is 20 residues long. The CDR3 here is CASSLANYRTPSPSYNEQFF. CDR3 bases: TGTGCCAGCAGCTTAGCAAACTACCGAACCCCATCCCCCTCCTACAATGAGCAGTTCTTC.

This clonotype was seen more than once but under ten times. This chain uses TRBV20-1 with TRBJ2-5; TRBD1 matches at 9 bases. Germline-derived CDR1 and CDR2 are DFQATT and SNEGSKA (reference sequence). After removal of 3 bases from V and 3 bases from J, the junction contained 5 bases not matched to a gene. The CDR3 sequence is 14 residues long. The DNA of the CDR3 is TGCAGTGCTAGTATCGGGACAGGGAAAGAGACCCAGTACTTC. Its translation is CSASIGTGKETQYF.

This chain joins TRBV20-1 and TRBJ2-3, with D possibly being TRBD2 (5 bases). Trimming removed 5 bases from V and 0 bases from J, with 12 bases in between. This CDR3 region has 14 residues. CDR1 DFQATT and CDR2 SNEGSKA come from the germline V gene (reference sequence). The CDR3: CSAPLAISTDTQYF. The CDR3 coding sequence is TGCAGTGCTCCCTTAGCGATCAGCACAGATACGCAGTATTTT.

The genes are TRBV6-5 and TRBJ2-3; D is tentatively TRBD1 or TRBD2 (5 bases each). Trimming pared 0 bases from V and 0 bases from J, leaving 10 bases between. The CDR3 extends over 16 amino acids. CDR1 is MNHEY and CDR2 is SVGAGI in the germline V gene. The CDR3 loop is CASSYSGVASTDTQYF. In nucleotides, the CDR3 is TGTGCCAGCAGTTACTCGGGGGTTGCTAGCACAGATACGCAGTATTTT.

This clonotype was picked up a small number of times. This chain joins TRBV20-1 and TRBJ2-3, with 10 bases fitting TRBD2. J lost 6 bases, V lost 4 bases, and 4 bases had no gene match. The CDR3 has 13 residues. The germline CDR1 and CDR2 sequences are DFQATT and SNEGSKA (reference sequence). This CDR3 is CSAKGLAEDTQYF. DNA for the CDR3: TGCAGTGCTAAAGGACTAGCGGAGGATACGCAGTATTTT.